The rows below give T cell receptor beta chains drawn from one sample of a study of T cells in Graves' hyperthyroidism and ophthalmopathy. In TCRdb, the multiplex PCR reads were re-called with MiXCR into one record per CDR3 protein. Seen here are around 340,000 distinct CDR3 sequences, around 16% observed once, and the top ten hold roughly 31%. The sample taken for sequencing was blood. These receptors all stem from a man aged 25 to 40 with Graves' hyperthyroidism. CDR3s include the opening cysteine and the closing phenylalanine or tryptophan. The D gene is left open where the match is weak. Some rows have no size entry. The others give once, few or many, or a class for an expanded clone.

CDR3 protein	CDR3 DNA	J gene	clone size	V gene	D gene
CASSLDDSLEQYF	TGCGCCAGCAGCTTGGATGACTCCTTGGAGCAGTACTTC	TRBJ2-7	many	TRBV5-1	NA
CASSLARGQKGEKLFF	TGTGCCAGCAGCTTAGCGCGGGGACAGAAGGGGGAAAAACTGTTTTTT	TRBJ1-4	few	TRBV7-8	TRBD1
CASSQRGVETQYF	TGTGCCAGCAGTCAACGGGGTGTGGAGACCCAGTACTTC	TRBJ2-5	NA	TRBV3-1	NA
CSARDPGGAAYEQYF	TGCAGTGCTAGAGACCCCGGTGGGGCCGCCTACGAGCAGTACTTC	TRBJ2-7	NA	TRBV20-1	NA
CASSLLDSGTEAFF	TGTGCCAGCAGCTTATTGGATAGCGGCACTGAAGCTTTCTTT	TRBJ1-1	many	TRBV11-2	NA
CSVQGGVSSYEQYF	TGCAGCGTTCAAGGCGGGGTAAGCTCCTACGAGCAGTACTTC	TRBJ2-7	many	TRBV29-1	NA
CASSYSIGSGANVLTF	TGTGCCAGCAGTTACTCGATAGGGTCTGGGGCCAACGTCCTGACTTTC	TRBJ2-6	few	TRBV6-2/TRBV6-3	NA
CSATSGRWNEQFF	TGCAGTGCTACTAGCGGGAGATGGAATGAGCAGTTCTTC	TRBJ2-1	few	TRBV20-1	TRBD2
CSARDRLAGEETQYF	TGCAGTGCTAGAGATCGGCTAGCGGGAGAAGAGACCCAGTACTTC	TRBJ2-5	few	TRBV20-1	TRBD2
CASSDRERPQHF	TGTGCCAGCAGTGACAGGGAGCGGCCCCAGCATTTT	TRBJ1-5	few	TRBV12-3/TRBV12-4	TRBD1
CSVSRSSRSTDTQYF	TGCAGTGTCTCGAGGTCCAGCAGGAGCACAGATACGCAGTATTTT	TRBJ2-3	few	TRBV20-1	NA
CAISANRETGELFF	TGTGCCATCAGTGCCAACAGGGAAACCGGGGAGCTGTTTTTT	TRBJ2-2	NA	TRBV10-3	NA
CASSQRGRLAGGTDTQYF	TGCGCCAGCAGCCAAAGGGGAAGACTAGCGGGAGGGACAGATACGCAGTATTTT	TRBJ2-3	many	TRBV4-1	TRBD2
CASSSGGGDRGRRANEQFF	TGTGCCAGCAGCTCGGGAGGAGGGGACAGGGGGCGCAGGGCGAATGAGCAGTTCTTC	TRBJ2-1	once	TRBV11-1	TRBD1
CASSLGPRVMNTEAFF	TGTGCCAGCAGCTTAGGTCCCCGAGTCATGAACACTGAAGCTTTCTTT	TRBJ1-1	many	TRBV11-3	NA
CASSPIRLAGGVNNEQFF	TGTGCCAGCAGCCCAATCCGACTAGCGGGAGGGGTTAACAATGAGCAGTTCTTC	TRBJ2-1	NA	TRBV7-2	TRBD2
CASSQEGNLEGEQYF	TGCGCCAGCAGCCAAGAAGGTAACCTGGAAGGCGAGCAGTACTTC	TRBJ2-7	many	TRBV4-1	NA
CASSFSRGPSTDTQYF	TGCGCCAGCAGCTTTTCGCGCGGGCCGAGCACAGATACGCAGTATTTT	TRBJ2-3	many	TRBV5-1	NA
CASSPRTVAKNIQYF	TGTGCCAGCTCACCAAGAACGGTAGCCAAAAACATTCAGTACTTC	TRBJ2-4	many	TRBV18	NA
CASSDPQDAADTQYF	TGTGCCAGCAGTGACCCGCAGGATGCGGCAGATACGCAGTATTTT	TRBJ2-3	once	TRBV25-1	NA
CASTSAGTGNTEAFF	TGTGCCAGCACCTCTGCCGGGACAGGGAACACTGAAGCTTTCTTT	TRBJ1-1	many	TRBV6-2/TRBV6-3	TRBD1
CASSWGRARLGEQYF	TGTGCCAGCAGCTGGGGGCGGGCTCGGCTGGGCGAGCAGTACTTC	TRBJ2-7	many	TRBV6-1	NA
CASTLTGRRDTEAFF	TGTGCCAGCACCTTAACAGGGCGGAGGGACACTGAAGCTTTCTTT	TRBJ1-1	NA	TRBV5-6	NA
CASSLGVWSNQPQHF	TGTGCCAGCAGCTTAGGGGTGTGGAGTAATCAGCCCCAGCATTTT	TRBJ1-5	many	TRBV7-2	NA
CASSLPTAGTDTQYF	TGTGCCAGCAGCTTACCAACCGCCGGCACAGATACGCAGTATTTT	TRBJ2-3	few	TRBV7-2	NA
CASSPTGGQPQHF	TGTGCCAGCTCACCGACAGGAGGGCAGCCCCAGCATTTT	TRBJ1-5	many	TRBV18	NA
CASSLLRIPDTQYF	TGTGCCAGCAGTTTATTGCGTATTCCAGATACGCAGTATTTT	TRBJ2-3	many	TRBV28	NA
CATSGLGWSGGTDTQYF	TGTGCCACCAGTGGCCTGGGTTGGAGCGGGGGAACCGATACGCAGTATTTT	TRBJ2-3	many	TRBV24-1	TRBD2
CASSIQGADTEAFF	TGTGCCAGCAGTATACAGGGGGCTGACACTGAAGCTTTCTTT	TRBJ1-1	many	TRBV12-3/TRBV12-4	TRBD1
CASSLTSGRANEQFF	TGTGCCAGCAGCTTAACTAGCGGGAGGGCCAATGAGCAGTTCTTC	TRBJ2-1	few	TRBV7-3	TRBD2
CASSPWTGEKLFF	TGTGCCAGCAGCCCCTGGACGGGTGAAAAACTGTTTTTT	TRBJ1-4	NA	TRBV14	NA